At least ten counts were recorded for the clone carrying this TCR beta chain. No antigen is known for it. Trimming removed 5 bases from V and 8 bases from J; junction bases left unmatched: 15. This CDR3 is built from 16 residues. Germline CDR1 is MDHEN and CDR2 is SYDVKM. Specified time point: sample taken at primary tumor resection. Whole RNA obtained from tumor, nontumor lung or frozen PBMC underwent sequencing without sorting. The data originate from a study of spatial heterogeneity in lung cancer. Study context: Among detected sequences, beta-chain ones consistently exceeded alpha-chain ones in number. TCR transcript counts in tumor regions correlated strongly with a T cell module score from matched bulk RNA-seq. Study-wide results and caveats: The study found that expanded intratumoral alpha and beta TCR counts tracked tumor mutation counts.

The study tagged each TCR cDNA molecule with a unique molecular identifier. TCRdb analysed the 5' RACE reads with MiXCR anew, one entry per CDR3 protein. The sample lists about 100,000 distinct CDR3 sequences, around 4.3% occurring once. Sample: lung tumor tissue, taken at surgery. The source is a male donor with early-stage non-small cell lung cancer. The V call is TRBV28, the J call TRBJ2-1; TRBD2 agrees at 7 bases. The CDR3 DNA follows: TGTGCCAGCAGTATCGGGACTATTATCCCCGAAGATGAGCAGTTCTTC. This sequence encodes CASSIGTIIPEDEQFF.